What follows are 10 T cell receptor beta chains derived from one specimen sequenced in a study of control samples from healthy donors and cancer patients. Libraries were prepared by immunoSEQ multiplex PCR; TCRdb keeps only in-frame clonotypes and omits some of them. The profile covers about 150,000 clones, with around 90% appearing a single time and 4% to 5.5% taken by the ten largest. Sequencing used blood. The source is a man aged 25-40 years in good health.

V gene TRBV6-6 combines with J gene TRBJ1-2; 10 nucleotides agree with TRBD1. This CDR3 region has 14 residues. The V segment lost 6 bases and the J segment 1 base; nucleotides outside the gene matches: 2. The germline gives CDR1 MNHNY, CDR2 SVGAGI (reference sequence). The DNA for the CDR3 is TGTGCCAGCAGGGGACAGGGGTTTAACTATGGCTACACCTTC. Protein: CASRGQGFNYGYTF.

The chain combines TRBV20-1 with TRBJ2-1; no clear D. CDR3 length equals 13 residues. CDR1 DFQATT and CDR2 SNEGSKA come from the germline V gene (reference sequence). The V end lost 4 bases, the J end lost 7 bases, and 14 bases lay between the germline ends. CDR3 in amino acids: CSANEGFKNEQFF. The CDR3 DNA sequence: TGCAGTGCTAATGAAGGGTTCAAGAATGAGCAGTTCTTC.

The count of this clone is one. The chain carries TRBV7-8 and TRBJ2-1, with D tentatively TRBD1 or TRBD2 (6 bases each). The CDR3 is 17 residues long. Trimming shortened V by 5 bases and J by 4 bases, and 21 bases separated the two germline ends. Looked up from germline, CDR1 is SGHVS and CDR2 is FQNEAQ. CDR3 coding DNA: TGTGCCAGCAGCACCCGGGGGCGCGGCGGCCTATACAATGAGCAGTTCTTC. Translating it yields CASSTRGRGGLYNEQFF.

The chain recombines TRBV7-2 with TRBJ2-2; unclear D gene. This CDR3 is 13 amino acids long. Trimming cost V 1 base and J 6 bases, with 6 bases left between them. Germline V gives CDR1 SGHTA, CDR2 FQGNSA. For the CDR3, the DNA is TGTGCCAGCAGCTTAGGACGCGCCGGGGAGCTGTTTTTT. Protein sequence: CASSLGRAGELFF. Full variable domain (outside the CDR3, taken from reference TRBV7-2 and TRBJ2-2): GAGVSQSPSNKVTEKGKDVELRCDPISGHTALYWYRQSLGQGLEFLIYFQGNSAPDKSGLPSDRFSAERTGGSVSTLTIQRTQQEDSAVYLCASSLGRAGELFFGEGSRLTVL.

This chain connects TRBV7-3 to TRBJ2-2; 8 nucleotides match TRBD1. CDR1 is SGHTA and CDR2 is FQGTGA in the germline V gene. With V trimmed by 2 bases and J by 0 bases, 2 bases remained unmatched. The CDR3 is made up of 16 amino acids. In DNA form, the CDR3 reads TGTGCCAGCAGCTTACAGGGGGCCACGAACACCGGGGAGCTGTTTTTT. Translated: CASSLQGATNTGELFF.

This clone was observed once. V is TRBV7-8 and J is TRBJ1-3; D remains ambiguous. V lost 5 bases to trimming and J lost 0 bases, with 14 bases between them. CDR3 length: 16 amino acids. CDR1 is SGHVS, CDR2 FQNEAQ, per germline. The chain's CDR3 is CASSPAVGISGNTIYF. The CDR3 nucleotides are TGTGCCAGCAGCCCCGCGGTAGGCATCTCTGGAAACACCATATATTTT.

The rearrangement links TRBV2 to TRBJ2-7, with 14 bases matching TRBD2. J was trimmed by 0 bases and V by 10 bases; bases with no gene match: 14. There are 18 residues in the CDR3. Looked up from germline, CDR1 is SNHLY and CDR2 is FYNNEI. The CDR3 nucleotides read TGTGCCACCCTGGAGGGGAGACTAGCGGGGGGGGCCTCCTACGAGCAGTACTTC. Amino acid sequence: CATLEGRLAGGASYEQYF.

This rearrangement joins TRBV7-2 to TRBJ2-7; D is unresolved. The V end was cut by 3 bases, the J end by 5 bases, with 5 bases between. Per the germline V gene, CDR1 is SGHTA and CDR2 is FQGNSA. The CDR3 covers 11 residues. CDR3 bases: TGTGCCAGCAGCTTTGCCAACGAGCAGTACTTC. Translating gives CASSFANEQYF.

The chain recombines TRBV19 with TRBJ1-6, with no clear D. The ends were cut back, 6 bases at V and 7 bases at J, with 10 bases in the middle. Germline-derived CDR1 and CDR2 are LNHDA and SQIVND (reference sequence). The CDR3 sequence is 13 residues long. DNA of the CDR3: TGTGCCAGTAGCAGCCTAAGAAATTCACCCCTCCACTTT. This codes for CASSSLRNSPLHF.

DNA of the CDR3: TGTGCCAGCAGGAACAGGGGGCAAGAGACCCAGTACTTC. It specifies CASRNRGQETQYF. The chain carries TRBV6-5 and TRBJ2-5; 8 nucleotides align to TRBD1. Germline V gene lookup returns CDR1 MNHEY and CDR2 SVGAGI. The CDR3 has 13 residues. Trimming removed 6 bases from V and 2 bases from J; junction bases left unmatched: 2.